This entry lists 8 T cell receptor beta chains sequenced from one sample in a study of cytomegalovirus exposure and HLA in healthy donors. The PCR made use of 60 Vbeta and 13 Jbeta primers. The assay was immunoSEQ multiplex PCR, and TCRdb's table has in-frame clones only and misses some. The sample consists of under 200,000 clones, 87% of them appearing once. The sample comprised PBMCs. These receptors all stem from a boy aged 2 to 10 in good health and CMV-seronegative.

The J gene is TRBJ1-1, the V gene TRBV29-1; no firm D call. V was cut by 7 bases and J by 2 bases, with 8 bases left in between. The CDR3 totals 11 residues. Germline CDR1 SQVTM, CDR2 ANQGSEA. This chain's CDR3 is CSARLNTEAFF. The CDR3 region has the DNA TGCAGCGCCCGGTTAAACACTGAAGCTTTCTTT.

The V and J genes are TRBV11-2 and TRBJ2-1, with 10 nucleotides matching TRBD1. Germline CDR1 is SGHAT and CDR2 is FQNNGV. V lost 5 bases and J lost 5; bases outside the gene matches: 9. There are 16 residues in the CDR3. Written as DNA, the CDR3 is TGTGCCAGCAGCCGTACTGGCGGGACAGGGGACAATGAGCAGTTCTTC. Protein product: CASSRTGGTGDNEQFF.

The chain combines TRBV27 with TRBJ2-1, with D possibly TRBD1 on 6 matching bases. V lost 5 bases and J lost 5, with 22 bases in between. The germline CDR1 and CDR2 sequences are MNHEY and SMNVEV (reference sequence). There are 17 residues in the CDR3. Written as DNA, the CDR3 is TGTGCCAGCAGTCCTCAGCACATCGAAAGGGGGAACAATGAGCAGTTCTTC. This sequence encodes CASSPQHIERGNNEQFF.

This clone was seen once. J is TRBJ2-5 and V is TRBV5-1; 8 bases match TRBD1. The V gene's germline CDR1 is SGHRS and CDR2 YFSETQ. This CDR3 comprises 15 residues. The junction had 5 bases not matched to a gene; V was cut back by 0 bases and J by 4 bases. CDR3 nucleotides: TGCGCCAGCAGCTTGGCAGGGGGCATGGTAGAGACCCAGTACTTC. It yields the protein CASSLAGGMVETQYF.

In this sample, this clone turned up a few times. The rearrangement joins TRBV7-9 to TRBJ1-2; a weak D match, TRBD1 (6 bases). V was clipped by 0 bases and J by 6 bases, with 11 bases between them. Germline-derived CDR1 and CDR2 are SEHNR and FQNEAQ (reference sequence). This CDR3 spans 14 amino acids. The CDR3 here is CASSLAQGRNGYTF. CDR3 sequence (DNA): TGTGCCAGCAGCTTAGCGCAGGGGCGGAATGGCTACACCTTC.

The rearrangement links TRBV2 to TRBJ1-1; possible D gene TRBD1, 5 bases. Germline assignment: CDR1 SNHLY and CDR2 FYNNEI. V dropped 5 bases and J dropped 3 bases, with 16 bases sitting between them. The CDR3 totals 15 residues. The CDR3 reads CASSSTLQADTEAFF. The CDR3 DNA follows: TGTGCCAGCAGTTCCACGCTACAGGCTGACACTGAAGCTTTCTTT.

CDR3 in amino acids: CVPRPTGSYTEAFF. CDR3 sequence (DNA): TGTGTCCCTCGCCCGACAGGATCCTACACTGAAGCTTTCTTT. The V gene is TRBV6-4, the J gene TRBJ1-1; perhaps TRBD1 as D (6 bases). The CDR3 consists of 14 residues. Per the germline V gene, CDR1 is MRHNA and CDR2 is SNTAGT.

V gene TRBV6-5 combines with J gene TRBJ2-7, with a possible D match to TRBD1 (5 bases). The germline V and J ends were trimmed by 2 bases and 3 bases, with 14 bases remaining between them. CDR1 is MNHEY, CDR2 SVGAGI, per germline. This CDR3 is built from 15 residues. The CDR3 here is CASSYIRTGFYEQYF. For the CDR3, the DNA is TGTGCCAGCAGTTACATCAGAACAGGTTTCTACGAGCAGTACTTC.